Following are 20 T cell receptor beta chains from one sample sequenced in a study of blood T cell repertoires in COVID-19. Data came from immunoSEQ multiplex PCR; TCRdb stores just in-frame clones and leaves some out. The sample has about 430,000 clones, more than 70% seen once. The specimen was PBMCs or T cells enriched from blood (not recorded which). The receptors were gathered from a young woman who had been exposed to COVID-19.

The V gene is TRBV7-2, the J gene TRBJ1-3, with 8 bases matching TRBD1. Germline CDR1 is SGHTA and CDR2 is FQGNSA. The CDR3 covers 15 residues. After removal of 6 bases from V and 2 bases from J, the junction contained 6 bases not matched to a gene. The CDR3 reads CASRPGGATGNTIYF. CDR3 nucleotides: TGTGCCAGCAGGCCAGGGGGCGCGACTGGAAACACCATATATTTT.

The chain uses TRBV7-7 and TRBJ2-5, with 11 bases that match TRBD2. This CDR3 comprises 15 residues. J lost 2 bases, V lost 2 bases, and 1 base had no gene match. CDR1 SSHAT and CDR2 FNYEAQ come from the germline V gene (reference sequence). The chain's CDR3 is CASSLLAGGQETQYF. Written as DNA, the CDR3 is TGTGCCAGCAGCTTACTAGCGGGGGGACAAGAGACCCAGTACTTC.

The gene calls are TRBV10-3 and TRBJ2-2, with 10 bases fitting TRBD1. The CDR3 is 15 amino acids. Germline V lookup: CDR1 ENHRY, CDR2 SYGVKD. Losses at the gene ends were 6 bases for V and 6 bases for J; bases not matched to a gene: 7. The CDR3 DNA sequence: TGTGCCATCAGGGCAGGGACAGGGGATGCCGGGGAGCTGTTTTTT. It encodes CAIRAGTGDAGELFF.

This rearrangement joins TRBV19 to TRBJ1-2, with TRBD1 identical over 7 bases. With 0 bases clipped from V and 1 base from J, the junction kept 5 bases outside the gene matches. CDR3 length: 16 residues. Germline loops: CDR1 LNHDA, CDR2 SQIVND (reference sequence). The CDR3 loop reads CASSIDRQGLNYGYTF. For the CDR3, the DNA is TGTGCCAGTAGTATAGACCGACAGGGTCTTAACTATGGCTACACCTTC.

The CDR3 DNA sequence: TGTGCCAGTAGTCCACAGGGATATAGCAATCAGCCCCAGCATTTT. It translates to CASSPQGYSNQPQHF. The gene calls are TRBV19 and TRBJ1-5; D is perhaps TRBD1 (6 bases). This CDR3 spans 15 amino acids. Germline loops: CDR1 LNHDA, CDR2 SQIVND (reference sequence). Trimming removed 5 bases at V and 0 bases at J, with 11 bases between. The full variable domain, its missing parts supplied by reference TRBV19 and TRBJ1-5, is DGGITQSPKYLFRKEGQNVTLSCEQNLNHDAMYWYRQDPGQGLRLIYYSQIVNDFQKGDIAEGYSVSREKKESFPLTVTSAQKNPTAFYLCASSPQGYSNQPQHFGDGTRLSIL.

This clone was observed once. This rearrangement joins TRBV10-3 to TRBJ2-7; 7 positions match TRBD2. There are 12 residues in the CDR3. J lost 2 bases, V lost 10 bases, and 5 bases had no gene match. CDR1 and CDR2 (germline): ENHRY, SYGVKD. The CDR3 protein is CATGGSPYEQYF. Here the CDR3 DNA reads TGTGCCACCGGGGGGTCGCCCTACGAGCAGTACTTC.

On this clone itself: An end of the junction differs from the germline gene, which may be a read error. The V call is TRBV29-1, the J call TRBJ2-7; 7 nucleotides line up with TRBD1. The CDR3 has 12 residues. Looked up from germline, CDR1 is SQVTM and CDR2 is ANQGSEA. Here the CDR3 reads CSGGTDSYKQYF. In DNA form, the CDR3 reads TGCAGCGGGGGGACAGACTCCTACAAGCAGTACTTC.

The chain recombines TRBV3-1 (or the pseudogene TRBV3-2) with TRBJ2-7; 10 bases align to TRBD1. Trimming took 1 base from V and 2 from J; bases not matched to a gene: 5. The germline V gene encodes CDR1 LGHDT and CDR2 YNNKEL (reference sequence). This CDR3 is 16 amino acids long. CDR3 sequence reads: CASSQVGTGATYEQYF. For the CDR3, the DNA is TGTGCCAGCAGCCAAGTTGGGACAGGGGCCACCTACGAGCAGTACTTC.

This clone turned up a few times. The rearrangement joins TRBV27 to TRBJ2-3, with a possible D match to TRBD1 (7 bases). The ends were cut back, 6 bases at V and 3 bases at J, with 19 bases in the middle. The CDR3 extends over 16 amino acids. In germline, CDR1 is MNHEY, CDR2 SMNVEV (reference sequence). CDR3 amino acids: CASRGQGGLRTDTQYF. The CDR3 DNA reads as TGTGCCAGCAGGGGGCAGGGGGGATTGAGGACAGATACGCAGTATTTT.

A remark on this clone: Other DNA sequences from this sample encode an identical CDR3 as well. CDR3 residues: CASSLQGNYGYTF. The CDR3 region has the DNA TGTGCCAGCAGTCTTCAGGGGAACTATGGCTACACCTTC. J is TRBJ1-2 and V is TRBV28; D is perhaps TRBD1 (6 bases). This CDR3 has 13 residues. Germline V gene lookup returns CDR1 MDHEN and CDR2 SYDVKM. Trimming removed 5 bases at V and 2 bases at J, with 9 bases between.

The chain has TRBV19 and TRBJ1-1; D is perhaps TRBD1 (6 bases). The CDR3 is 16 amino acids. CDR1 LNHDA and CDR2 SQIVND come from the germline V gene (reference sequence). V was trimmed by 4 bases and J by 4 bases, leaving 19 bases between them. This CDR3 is CASSTRDTVRGTEAFF. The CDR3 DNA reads TGTGCCAGTAGTACCAGGGACACGGTAAGGGGCACTGAAGCTTTCTTT.

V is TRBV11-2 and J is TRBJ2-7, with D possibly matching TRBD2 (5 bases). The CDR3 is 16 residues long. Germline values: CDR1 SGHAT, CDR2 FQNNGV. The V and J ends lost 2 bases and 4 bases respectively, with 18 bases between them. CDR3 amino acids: CASSLRGSPGIYEQYF. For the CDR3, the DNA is TGTGCCAGCAGCTTACGGGGAAGTCCCGGGATTTACGAGCAGTACTTC.

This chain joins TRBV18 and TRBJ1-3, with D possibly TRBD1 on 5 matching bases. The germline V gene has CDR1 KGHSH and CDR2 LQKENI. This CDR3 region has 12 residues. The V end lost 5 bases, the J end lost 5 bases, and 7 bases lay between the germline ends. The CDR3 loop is CASSDSRNTIYF. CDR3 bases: TGTGCCAGCTCAGACAGTCGAAACACCATATATTTT.

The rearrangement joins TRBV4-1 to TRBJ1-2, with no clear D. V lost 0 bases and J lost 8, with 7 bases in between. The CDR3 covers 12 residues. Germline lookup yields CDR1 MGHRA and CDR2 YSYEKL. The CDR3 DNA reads TGCGCCAGCAGCCAAGATGGGGAGGGCTACACCTTC. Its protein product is CASSQDGEGYTF.

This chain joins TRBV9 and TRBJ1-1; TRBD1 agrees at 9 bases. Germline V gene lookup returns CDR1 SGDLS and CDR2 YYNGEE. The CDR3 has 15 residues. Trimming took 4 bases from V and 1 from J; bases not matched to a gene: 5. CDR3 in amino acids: CASSSRTGANTEAFF. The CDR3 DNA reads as TGTGCCAGCAGCTCACGGACAGGGGCGAACACTGAAGCTTTCTTT. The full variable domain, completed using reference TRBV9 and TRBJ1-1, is DSGVTQTPKHLITATGQRVTLRCSPRSGDLSVYWYQQSLDQGLQFLIQYYNGEERAKGNILERFSAQQFPDLHSELNLSSLELGDSALYFCASSSRTGANTEAFFGQGTRLTVV.

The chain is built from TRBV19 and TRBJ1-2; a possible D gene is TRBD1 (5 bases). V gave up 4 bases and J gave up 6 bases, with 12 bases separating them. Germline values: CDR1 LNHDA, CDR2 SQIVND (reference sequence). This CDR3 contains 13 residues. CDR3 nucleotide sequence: TGTGCCAGTAGTACATCGCAGGGTCATGGCTACACCTTC. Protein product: CASSTSQGHGYTF.

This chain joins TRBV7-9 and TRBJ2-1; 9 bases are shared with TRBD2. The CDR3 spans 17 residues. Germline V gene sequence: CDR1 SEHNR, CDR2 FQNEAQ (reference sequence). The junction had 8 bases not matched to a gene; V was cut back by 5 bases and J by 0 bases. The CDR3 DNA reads TGTGCCAGCAGCCCTCCTTATAGCGGGAGCTCCTACAATGAGCAGTTCTTC. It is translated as CASSPPYSGSSYNEQFF.

CDR3 nucleotide sequence: TGTGCCAGCAGCAGTCTGGACAGGCCGAACACCGGGGAGCTGTTTTTT. Translating gives CASSSLDRPNTGELFF. V and J are TRBV7-6 and TRBJ2-2; 7 nucleotides agree with TRBD1. The CDR3 totals 16 residues. V shed 5 bases and J 0 bases; nucleotides not matched to a gene: 6. CDR1 and CDR2 from the germline V gene are SGHVS and FNYEAQ.

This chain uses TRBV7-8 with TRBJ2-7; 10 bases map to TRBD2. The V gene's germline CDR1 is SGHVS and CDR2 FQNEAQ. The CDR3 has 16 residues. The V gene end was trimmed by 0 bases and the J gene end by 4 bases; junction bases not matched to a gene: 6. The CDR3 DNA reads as TGTGCCAGCAGCTTAGCGGCTCTAGCGGGGGTTTACGAGCAGTACTTC. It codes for CASSLAALAGVYEQYF. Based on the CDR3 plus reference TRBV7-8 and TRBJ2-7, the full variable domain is GAGVSQSPRYKVAKRGQDVALRCDPISGHVSLFWYQQALGQGPEFLTYFQNEAQLDKSGLPSDRFFAERPEGSVSTLKIQRTQQEDSAVYLCASSLAALAGVYEQYFGPGTRLTVT.

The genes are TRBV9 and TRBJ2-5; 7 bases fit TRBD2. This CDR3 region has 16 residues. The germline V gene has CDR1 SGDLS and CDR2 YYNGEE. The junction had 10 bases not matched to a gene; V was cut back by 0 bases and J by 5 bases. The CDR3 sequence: CASSVGLAASLETQYF. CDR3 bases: TGTGCCAGCAGCGTAGGTCTAGCGGCGTCGTTGGAGACCCAGTACTTC.